This TCR beta chain was identified during a study of CD8 T cells in Susac syndrome. A quantity of about 0.5 to 1 ug RNA underwent reverse transcription using random hexamers. In TCRdb, the immunoSEQ multiplex PCR reads were re-called with MiXCR into one record per CDR3 protein. The table lists around 170,000 distinct CDR3 sequences, almost 96% of them singletons, with around 0.092% in the top ten. This CDR3 contains 13 residues. The ends lost 3 bases at V and 8 bases at J; junction bases unmatched: 2. Germline V gives CDR1 DFQATT, CDR2 SNEGSKA (reference sequence). Recently defined diagnostic criteria for definite or probable disease were fulfilled by Susac syndrome patients. TEMRA cells were enriched by FACS, while CD8+ and CD4+ T cells were obtained through a negative isolation that was performed magnetically.

The TCR comes from a human donor with Susac syndrome. Sequenced: CD4+ T cells from PBMCs. The chain carries TRBV20-1 and TRBJ1-4, with 11 positions matching TRBD1. CDR3: CSARGTGGEKLFF. The CDR3 nucleotides read TGCAGTGCTAGGGGGACAGGGGGAGAAAAACTGTTTTTT.